This entry is about one T cell receptor beta chain. The antigen remains undetermined. Between the trimmed V and J ends, which lost 2 bases and 11 bases, there was a span of 12 bases. Germline CDR1 is KGHSH and CDR2 is LQKENI. This CDR3 has 12 amino acids. This sample was included in a study of cytomegalovirus exposure and HLA in healthy donors. Points from the study as a whole: What TCR beta sequences reportedly achieved was accurate prediction of HLA-A and HLA-B alleles in most subjects. V- and J-gene trimming of TCR beta was linked (in a later analysis) to a missense DCLRE1C variant. The authors enumerated over 150 TCR beta chains as linked to cytomegalovirus.

Primers for the PCR totalled 60 Vbeta and 13 Jbeta. Only in-frame clones appear in the TCRdb table, and some are missing; sequencing was by immunoSEQ multiplex PCR. The repertoire table contains just over 200,000 clones. J is TRBJ1-1 and V is TRBV18; D gene unclear. This TCR derives from a girl aged 2 to 10 in good health and CMV-seropositive. The source material was PBMCs. DNA for the CDR3: TGTGCCAGCTCACCAATTCGGGGAGAGGCTTTCTTT. It translates to CASSPIRGEAFF.